This T cell receptor (beta chain) emerged from a study of PD-L1 blockade in urothelial cancer. Repertoires were generated with immunoSEQ multiplex PCR, while TCRdb's copy carries only in-frame clones and drops some. In the table there are about 19,000 clones, approximately 80% of which are singletons. Germline V gives CDR1 SGDLS, CDR2 YYNGEE. The ends lost 4 bases at V and 4 bases at J; junction bases unmatched: 5. This CDR3 is 13 amino acids long. Indicated time point: peripheral blood 6 weeks after treatment start. Specimen: PBMCs, collected around atezolizumab (anti-PD-L1) treatment. The TCR was taken from a middle-aged man with urothelial cancer. The genes are TRBV9 and TRBJ2-7; 7 bases map to TRBD2. CDR3 nucleotide sequence: TGTGCCAGCAGCCCGCAGGGACTATACGAGCAGTACGTC. This gives the protein CASSPQGLYEQYV.